This T cell receptor beta chain comes out of a study of cytomegalovirus exposure and HLA in healthy donors. Findings and caveats of the study: The authors later found most CMV-associated TCR beta chains appeared HLA-restricted. A missense DCLRE1C variant was associated with V- and J-gene trimming of TCR beta chains in a later analysis, and an independent cohort replicated the association. Overall, approximately 150 TCR beta chains were annotated as cytomegalovirus-associated.

The PCR used 60 Vbeta and 13 Jbeta primers. Measured with immunoSEQ multiplex PCR; TCRdb has only the in-frame clones, and not every one. The table includes some 51,000 clones, 75% to 80% detected once. From germline, CDR1 is KGHSH and CDR2 LQKENI. The CDR3 is 14 residues long. Trimming took 6 bases from V and 1 from J, leaving 12 bases between them. A note on this clone: What it binds is unknown.

The gene calls are TRBV18 and TRBJ1-2; D uncertain. Sample: PBMCs. The TCR originated in a female donor in good health and CMV-seronegative. The CDR3 is CASSSRENNYGYTF. The CDR3 DNA reads as TGTGCCAGCTCTTCACGGGAGAATAACTATGGCTACACCTTC.